This T cell receptor beta chain was documented in a study of blood T cell repertoires in COVID-19. Study background: Specimens from acute and convalescent COVID-19 originated in the United States, Italy and Spain. In each case, the material was cDNA or gDNA derived from T cells, B-cell-depleted T cells, or PBMCs.

The CDR3 runs to 15 residues. The trim removed 1 base at V and 8 bases at J, leaving 10 bases unmatched. Germline CDR1 reads SNHLY; CDR2 reads FYNNEI. This clone showed up just once. In the source study's methods: Amplification of reference gene primers provided the estimated nucleated cell counts. The assay was immunoSEQ multiplex PCR, and TCRdb's table has in-frame clones only and misses some. V and J calls and clone size come straight from that table; D and trimming were deduced from the DNA. This sample has 250,000 to 300,000 clones, with about 86% found just once. Sequenced material: peripheral blood. This receptor was identified in a woman aged 60-75 years with active or convalescent COVID-19. The rearrangement joins TRBV2 to TRBJ1-2; TRBD1 aligns across 7 bases. This CDR3 reads CASSEGRTQGEGYTF. The CDR3 DNA follows: TGTGCCAGCAGTGAAGGCAGGACCCAGGGGGAGGGCTACACCTTC.